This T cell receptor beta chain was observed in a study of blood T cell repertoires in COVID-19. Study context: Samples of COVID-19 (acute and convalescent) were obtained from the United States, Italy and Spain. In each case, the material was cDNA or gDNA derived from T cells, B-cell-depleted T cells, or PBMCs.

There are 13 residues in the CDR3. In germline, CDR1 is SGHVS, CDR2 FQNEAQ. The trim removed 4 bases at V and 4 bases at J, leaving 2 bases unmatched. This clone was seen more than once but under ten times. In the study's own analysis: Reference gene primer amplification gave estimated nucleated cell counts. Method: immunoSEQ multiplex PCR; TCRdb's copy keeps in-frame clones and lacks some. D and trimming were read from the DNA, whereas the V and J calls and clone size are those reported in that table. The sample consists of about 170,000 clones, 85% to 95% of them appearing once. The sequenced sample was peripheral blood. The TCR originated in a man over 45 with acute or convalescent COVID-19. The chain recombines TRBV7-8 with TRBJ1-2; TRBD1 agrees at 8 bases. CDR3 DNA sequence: TGTGCCAGCAGCTATGGACAGGGCTATGGCTACACCTTC. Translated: CASSYGQGYGYTF.